The rows below give T cell receptor beta chains drawn from one sample of a study of glioma-infiltrating T cells after dendritic cell vaccination. Repertoires were generated with immunoSEQ multiplex PCR, while TCRdb's copy carries only in-frame clones and drops some. The data hold about 110,000 clones, with around 90% observed a single time. Specimen: blood, collected after dendritic cell vaccination. The receptor set was obtained from a human donor with glioblastoma. CDR3s include the opening cysteine and the closing phenylalanine or tryptophan. D genes are given only for firm matches. Clone size is not always given. Where it is, it says once, few, many or a class for expanded clones.

TGTGCCAGCAGCCCCCGGGTCAGCAACTATGGCTACACCTTC	CASSPRVSNYGYTF	.	once	TRBV13	TRBJ1-2
TGTGCCAGCAGCCAACAGCGGATGAACACTGAAGCTTTCTTT	CASSQQRMNTEAFF	.	.	TRBV6-5	TRBJ1-1
TGTGCCAGCAGCTTGGGCCTTTCCTCTGGGGCCAACGTCCTGACTTTC	CASSLGLSSGANVLTF	.	.	TRBV7-9	TRBJ2-6
TGTGCCAGCAGCCAAGGTTGGCAGGGATTAAACTATGGCTACACCTTC	CASSQGWQGLNYGYTF	.	.	TRBV4-2	TRBJ1-2
TGCGCCAGCAGCTTGGAAGGGAGGGGCCCCTACGAGCAGTACTTC	CASSLEGRGPYEQYF	TRBD2	.	TRBV5-1	TRBJ2-7
TGTGCCAGCAGCGTAGATCCGACAGGGGGATTCTACGAGCAGTACTTC	CASSVDPTGGFYEQYF	TRBD1	.	TRBV9	TRBJ2-7
TGTGCCAGCAGCGCCCTAGGAGGGATACGAGGCTATGGCTACACCTTC	CASSALGGIRGYGYTF	.	.	TRBV7-2	TRBJ1-2
TGTGCCAGCAGCAGCCAAAGACAGGGCTACAATGAGCAGTTCTTC	CASSSQRQGYNEQFF	TRBD1	once	TRBV11-2	TRBJ2-1
TGCGCCAGCAGCCCAAGCGACCAAAGCTCCTACAATGAGCAGTTCTTC	CASSPSDQSSYNEQFF	.	.	TRBV4-1	TRBJ2-1
TGTGCCGGGGGACAGGGCGATACTGAAGCTTTCTTT	CAGGQGDTEAFF	TRBD1	once	TRBV2	TRBJ1-1
TGTGCCAGTCACCGACGGACTTACGAAAAACTGTTTTTT	CASHRRTYEKLFF	.	.	TRBV5-6	TRBJ1-4
TGTGCCAGCTCACCCCTGCAGGGGTCCAACGAGCAGTACTTC	CASSPLQGSNEQYF	.	once	TRBV18	TRBJ2-7
TGTGCCAGCAGTGAAGGTCCAGGGGTGGTGTACGAGCAGTACTTC	CASSEGPGVVYEQYF	.	.	TRBV6-1	TRBJ2-7
TGCGCCAGCAGCCACAGGTTTGCTGGAGATACGCAGTATTTT	CASSHRFAGDTQYF	.	.	TRBV5-1	TRBJ2-3
TGTGCCAGCAGGGGACAGGGAGGGTTAGGGCCCCAGCATTTT	CASRGQGGLGPQHF	TRBD1	.	TRBV27	TRBJ1-5
TGCGCCAGCAGCCCTAGCGGGGGTAGCACTGAAGCTTTCTTT	CASSPSGGSTEAFF	.	.	TRBV5-1	TRBJ1-1
TGTGCCAGCAGTGAAGTAGCGGGGAAGAGCGTCTACTCCTACGAGCAGTACTTC	CASSEVAGKSVYSYEQYF	TRBD2	.	TRBV2	TRBJ2-7
TGTGCCAGCAGTCGACAGGGTAGCGGGGAGCTGTTTTTT	CASSRQGSGELFF	TRBD1	few	TRBV2	TRBJ2-2